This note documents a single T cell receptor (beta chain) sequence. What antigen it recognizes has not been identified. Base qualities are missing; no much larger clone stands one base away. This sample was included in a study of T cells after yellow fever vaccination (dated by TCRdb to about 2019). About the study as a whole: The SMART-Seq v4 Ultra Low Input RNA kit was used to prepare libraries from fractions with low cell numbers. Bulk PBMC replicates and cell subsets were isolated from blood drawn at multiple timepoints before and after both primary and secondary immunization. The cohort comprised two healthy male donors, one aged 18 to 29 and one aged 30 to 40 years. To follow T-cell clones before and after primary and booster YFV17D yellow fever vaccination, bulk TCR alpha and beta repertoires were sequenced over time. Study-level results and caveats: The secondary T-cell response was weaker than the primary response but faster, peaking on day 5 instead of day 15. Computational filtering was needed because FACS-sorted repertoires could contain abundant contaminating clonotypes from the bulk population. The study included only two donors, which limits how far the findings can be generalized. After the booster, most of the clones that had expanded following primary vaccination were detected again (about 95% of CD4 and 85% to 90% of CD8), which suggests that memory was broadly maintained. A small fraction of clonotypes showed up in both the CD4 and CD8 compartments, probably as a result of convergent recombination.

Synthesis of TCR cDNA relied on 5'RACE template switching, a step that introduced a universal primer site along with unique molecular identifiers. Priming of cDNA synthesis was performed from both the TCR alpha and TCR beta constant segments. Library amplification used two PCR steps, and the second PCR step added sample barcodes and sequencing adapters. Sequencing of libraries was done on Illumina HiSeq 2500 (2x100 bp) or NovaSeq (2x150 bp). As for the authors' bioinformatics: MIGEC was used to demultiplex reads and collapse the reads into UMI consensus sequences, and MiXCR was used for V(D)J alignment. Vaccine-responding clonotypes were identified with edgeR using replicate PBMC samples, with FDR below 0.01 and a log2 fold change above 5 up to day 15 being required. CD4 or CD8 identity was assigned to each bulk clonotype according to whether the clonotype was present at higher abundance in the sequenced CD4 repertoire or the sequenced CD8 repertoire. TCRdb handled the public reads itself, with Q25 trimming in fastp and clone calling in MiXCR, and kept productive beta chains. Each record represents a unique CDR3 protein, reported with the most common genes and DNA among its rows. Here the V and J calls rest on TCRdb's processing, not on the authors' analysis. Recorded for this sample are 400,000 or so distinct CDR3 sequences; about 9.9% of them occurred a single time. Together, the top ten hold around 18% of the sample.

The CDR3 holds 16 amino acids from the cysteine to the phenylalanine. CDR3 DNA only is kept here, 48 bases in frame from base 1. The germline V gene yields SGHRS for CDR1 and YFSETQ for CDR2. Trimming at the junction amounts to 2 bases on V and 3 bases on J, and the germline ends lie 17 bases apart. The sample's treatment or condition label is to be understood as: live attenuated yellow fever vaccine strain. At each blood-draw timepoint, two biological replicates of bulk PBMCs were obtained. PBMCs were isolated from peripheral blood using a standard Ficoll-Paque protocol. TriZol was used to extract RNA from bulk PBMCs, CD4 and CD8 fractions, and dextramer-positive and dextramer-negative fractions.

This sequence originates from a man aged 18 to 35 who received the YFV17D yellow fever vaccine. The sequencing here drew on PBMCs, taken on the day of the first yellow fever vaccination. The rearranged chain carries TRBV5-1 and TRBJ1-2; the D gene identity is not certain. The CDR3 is CASSLNTPPIDYGYTF. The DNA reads TGCGCCAGCAGCTTAAACACACCTCCGATCGACTATGGCTACACCTTC.